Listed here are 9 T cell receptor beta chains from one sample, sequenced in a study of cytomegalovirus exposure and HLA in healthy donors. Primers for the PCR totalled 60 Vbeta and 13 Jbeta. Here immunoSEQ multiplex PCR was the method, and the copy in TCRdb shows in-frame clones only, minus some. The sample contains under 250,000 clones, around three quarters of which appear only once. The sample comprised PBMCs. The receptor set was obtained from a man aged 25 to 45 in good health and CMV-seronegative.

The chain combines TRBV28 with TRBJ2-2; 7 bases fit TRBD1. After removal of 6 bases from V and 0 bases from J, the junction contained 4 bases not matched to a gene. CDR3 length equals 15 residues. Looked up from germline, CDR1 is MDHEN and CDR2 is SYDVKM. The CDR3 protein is CASSFDRANTGELFF. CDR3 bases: TGTGCCAGCAGCTTCGACAGGGCGAACACCGGGGAGCTGTTTTTT.

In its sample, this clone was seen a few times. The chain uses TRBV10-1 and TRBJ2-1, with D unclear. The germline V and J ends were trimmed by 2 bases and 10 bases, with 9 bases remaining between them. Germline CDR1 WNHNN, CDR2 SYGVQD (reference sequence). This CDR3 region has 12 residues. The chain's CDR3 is CASSENIWEQFF. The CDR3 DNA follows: TGCGCCAGCAGTGAGAACATCTGGGAGCAGTTCTTC.

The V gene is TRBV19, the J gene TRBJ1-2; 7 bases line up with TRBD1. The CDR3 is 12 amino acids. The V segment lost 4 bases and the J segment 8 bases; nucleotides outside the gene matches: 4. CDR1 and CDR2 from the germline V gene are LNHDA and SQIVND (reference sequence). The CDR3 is CASSTTGYGYTF. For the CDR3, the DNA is TGTGCCAGTAGTACGACAGGGTACGGCTACACCTTC.

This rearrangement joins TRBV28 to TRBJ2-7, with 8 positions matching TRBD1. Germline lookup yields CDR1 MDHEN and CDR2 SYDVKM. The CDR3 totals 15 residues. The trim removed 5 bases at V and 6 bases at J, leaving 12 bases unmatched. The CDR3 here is CASSPSGGRPGEQYF. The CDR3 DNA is TGTGCCAGCAGTCCCTCAGGGGGCAGACCTGGCGAGCAGTACTTC.

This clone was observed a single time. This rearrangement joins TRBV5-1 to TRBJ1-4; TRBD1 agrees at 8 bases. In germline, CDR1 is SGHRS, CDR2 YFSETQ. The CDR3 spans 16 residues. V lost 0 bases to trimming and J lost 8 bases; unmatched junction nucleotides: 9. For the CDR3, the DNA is TGCGCCAGCAGCTTGGCCGGACAGGGCGGGGGAGAAAAACTGTTTTTT. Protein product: CASSLAGQGGGEKLFF.

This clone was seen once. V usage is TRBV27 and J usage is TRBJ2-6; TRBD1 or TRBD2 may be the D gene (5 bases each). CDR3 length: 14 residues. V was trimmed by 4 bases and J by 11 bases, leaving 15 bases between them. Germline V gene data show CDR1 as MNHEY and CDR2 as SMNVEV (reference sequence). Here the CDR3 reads CASSSSGPRDVLTF. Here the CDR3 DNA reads TGTGCCAGCAGTTCATCAGGGCCGAGGGACGTCCTGACTTTC.

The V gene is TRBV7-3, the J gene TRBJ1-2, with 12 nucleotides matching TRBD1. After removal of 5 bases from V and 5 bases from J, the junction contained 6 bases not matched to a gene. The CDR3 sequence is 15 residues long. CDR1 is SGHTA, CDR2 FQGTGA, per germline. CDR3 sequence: CASSTWDRGQYGYTF. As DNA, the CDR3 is TGTGCCAGCAGCACCTGGGACAGGGGGCAATATGGCTACACCTTC.

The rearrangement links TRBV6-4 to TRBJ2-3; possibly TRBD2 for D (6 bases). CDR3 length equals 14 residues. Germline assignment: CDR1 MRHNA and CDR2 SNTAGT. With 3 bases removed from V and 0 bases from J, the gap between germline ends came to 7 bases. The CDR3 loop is CASSEEGSTDTQYF. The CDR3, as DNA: TGTGCCAGCAGTGAGGAGGGGAGCACAGATACGCAGTATTTT.

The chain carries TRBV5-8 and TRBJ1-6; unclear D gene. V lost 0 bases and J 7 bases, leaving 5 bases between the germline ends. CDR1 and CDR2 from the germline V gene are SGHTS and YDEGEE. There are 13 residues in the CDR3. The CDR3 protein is CASSLGRNSPLHF. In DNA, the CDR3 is TGTGCCAGCAGCTTGGGCCGGAATTCACCCCTCCACTTT. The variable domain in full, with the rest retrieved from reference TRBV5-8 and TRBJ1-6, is EAGVTQSPTHLIKTRGQQATLRCSPISGHTSVYWYQQALGLGLQFLLWYDEGEERNRGNFPPRFSGRQFPNYSSELNVNALELEDSALYLCASSLGRNSPLHFGNGTRLTVT.